This TCR beta chain derives from a study of T cell responses to AZD1222 COVID-19 vaccine. The table came from immunoSEQ multiplex PCR; TCRdb's copy has only in-frame clones and leaves some out. The sample gives 75,000 to 100,000 clones, around 90% of which show up once; 2.4% is in the top ten. This clone was picked up one time. The germline gives CDR1 KGHDR, CDR2 SFDVKD. The CDR3 spans 12 residues. V shed 5 bases and J shed 1 base, with 2 bases lying between them. This chain connects TRBV24-1 to TRBJ2-1; D is ambiguous. Sample: peripheral blood, taken on day 0 of AZD1222 vaccination. This clonotype originated in an adult in good health. In DNA, the CDR3 is TGTGCCACCAGTGGATCCTACAATGAGCAGTTCTTC. It encodes CATSGSYNEQFF.